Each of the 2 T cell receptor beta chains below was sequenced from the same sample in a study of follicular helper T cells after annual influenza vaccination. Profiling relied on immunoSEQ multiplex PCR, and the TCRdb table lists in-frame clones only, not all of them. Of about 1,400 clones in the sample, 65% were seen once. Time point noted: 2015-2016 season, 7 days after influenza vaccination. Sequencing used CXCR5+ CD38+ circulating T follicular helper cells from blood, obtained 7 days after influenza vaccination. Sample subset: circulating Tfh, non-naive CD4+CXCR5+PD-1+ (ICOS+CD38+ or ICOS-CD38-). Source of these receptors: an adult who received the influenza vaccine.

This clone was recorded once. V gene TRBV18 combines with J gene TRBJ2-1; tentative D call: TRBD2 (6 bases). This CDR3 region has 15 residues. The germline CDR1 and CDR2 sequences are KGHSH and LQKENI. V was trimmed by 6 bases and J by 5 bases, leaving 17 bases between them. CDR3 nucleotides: TGTGCCAGCTCCGCCTGGGGCGGGGCCGACAATGAGCAGTTCTTC. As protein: CASSAWGGADNEQFF.

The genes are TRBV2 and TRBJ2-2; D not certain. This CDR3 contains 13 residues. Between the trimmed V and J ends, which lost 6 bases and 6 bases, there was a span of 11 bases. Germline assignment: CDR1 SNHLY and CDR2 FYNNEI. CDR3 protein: CASSPNLAGELFF. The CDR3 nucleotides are TGTGCCAGCAGCCCGAACTTGGCCGGGGAGCTGTTTTTT.